This T cell receptor beta chain was recorded in a study of blood T cells in healthy people across ages. The ends lost 6 bases at V and 0 bases at J; junction bases unmatched: 10. The CDR3 consists of 16 residues. CDR1 is DFQATT, CDR2 SNEGSKA, per germline (reference sequence). Primers used in a second PCR of about 6 to 11 cycles were a sample-barcoded 5' primer and a J-beta primer mix. All cDNA molecules were each tagged by a template-switch adaptor with 12 random nucleotides. Sequencing recovered at least 2.5 million CDR3-containing paired-end reads from each sample. MiXCR, applied by TCRdb to the 5' RACE reads, yields one record per CDR3 protein. The sample contains about 1.4 million distinct CDR3 sequences, roughly 64% of which appear only once.

This sequence joins TRBV20-1 and TRBJ1-4, with 7 nucleotides matching TRBD1. Input material: blood. The receptor was isolated from a man aged 18 to 29 in good health. In DNA, the CDR3 is TGCAGTGCAGGCCCCCGGGACAGAGCAACTAATGAAAAACTGTTTTTT. Its translation is CSAGPRDRATNEKLFF.